The T cell receptor beta chain described here comes from a study of cytotoxic CD8 clonotypes in ibrutinib-treated CLL. Background on the study: After median around 68 months, roughly 15 stayed in remission, some 12 progressed; responses around 25 partial, 2 complete.

Germline loops: CDR1 SGHKS, CDR2 YYEKEE (reference sequence). The length of the CDR3 is 15 residues. The V gene lost 0 bases and the J gene lost 3 bases, with 13 bases spanning the gap. Depth targeted 1 in 200,000 to 1 in 1 million T cells, averaging roughly 9.7x coverage per clonotype. Sequencing used immunoSEQ multiplex PCR; TCRdb keeps in-frame clones, though not all of them. The sample consists of roughly 300,000 clones, around 69% of them appearing once. The chain employs TRBV5-5 and TRBJ2-7; D is possibly TRBD2 (6 bases). This TCR derives from a human donor with chronic lymphocytic leukemia. The sample consisted of PBMCs, taken at disease progression, from a patient treated with ibrutinib. CDR3 coding DNA: TGTGCCAGCAGCTTGGGGCGGGGTGTTTTCTACGAGCAGTACTTC. Its protein product is CASSLGRGVFYEQYF.